These T cell receptor beta chains were read from a single sample in a study of T cell repertoires in cytomegalovirus infection. A single record per CDR3 protein comes from TCRdb applying MiXCR to the reads. The top ten clones hold roughly 13% of a sample with some 440,000 distinct CDR3 sequences, roughly 30% of them seen once. Sequencing was performed on PBMCs. The source of these receptors is a human donor in good health (CMV status not recorded). Some clones in this sample may be carry-over from other donors' samples. Each CDR3 is given with its conserved first and last residue. D genes are given only for firm matches. A row's size may be missing; if present it is once, few, many or a size class.

d_gene,j_gene,v_gene,abundance,CDR3aa,CDR3nt
NA,TRBJ2-7,TRBV6-2/TRBV6-3,NA,CASSYGHEQYF,TGTGCCAGCAGTTACGGCCACGAGCAGTACTTC
NA,TRBJ1-2,TRBV7-9,NA,CASSAFGRNYGYTF,TGTGCCAGCAGCGCCTTTGGGCGGAACTATGGCTACACCTTC
NA,TRBJ2-7,TRBV4-1,few,CASSQVGQTYEQYF,TGCGCCAGCAGCCAAGTAGGACAGACCTACGAGCAGTACTTC
TRBD1,TRBJ2-7,TRBV4-1,NA,CASSQEIQGTNSYEQYF,TGCGCCAGCAGCCAAGAAATACAGGGGACCAACTCCTACGAGCAGTACTTC
TRBD1,TRBJ2-3,TRBV15,NA,CATSRGRDRGTDTQYF,TGTGCCACCAGCAGAGGAAGGGACAGGGGCACAGATACGCAGTATTTT
NA,TRBJ1-2,TRBV19,NA,CASSNLQQNYGYTF,TGTGCCAGTAGTAATCTACAGCAGAACTATGGCTACACCTTC
NA,TRBJ2-1,TRBV4-1,NA,CASSHPGSYNEHFF,TGCGCCAGCAGCCATCCAGGATCCTACAATGAGCATTTCTTC
NA,TRBJ1-4,TRBV11-1,few,CASSPDRENEKLFF,TGTGCCAGCAGCCCAGACCGGGAAAATGAAAAACTGTTTTTT
NA,TRBJ1-1,TRBV2,many,CASGLLGSNTEAFF,TGTGCCAGTGGGCTATTGGGCTCGAACACTGAAGCTTTCTTT
NA,TRBJ2-1,TRBV7-2,NA,CASSPTLPRGGVVIF,TGTGCCAGCAGCCCCACCTTGCCCAGGGGGGGCGTGGTGATCTTC
NA,TRBJ2-3,TRBV28,few,CASTVGGGGSTDTQYF,TGTGCCAGCACTGTTGGAGGCGGGGGCAGCACAGATACGCAGTATTTT
NA,TRBJ2-7,TRBV5-1,many,CASSLEVSSYEQYF,TGCGCCAGCAGCTTGGAAGTCAGCTCCTACGAGCAGTACTTC
TRBD1,TRBJ1-1,TRBV2,NA,CASSYRGLARNTEAFF,TGTGCCAGCAGTTACAGGGGTCTCGCTCGGAACACTGAAGCTTTCTTT
NA,TRBJ2-5,TRBV5-4,NA,CASSGGLSGETQYF,TGTGCCAGCAGCGGGGGACTGAGCGGGGAGACCCAGTACTTC
NA,TRBJ2-2,TRBV12-3/TRBV12-4,few,CASGWVTGELFF,TGTGCCAGCGGGTGGGTCACCGGGGAGCTGTTTTTT
NA,TRBJ2-5,TRBV6-1,NA,CASSEGYRFQETQYF,TGTGCCAGCAGTGAAGGGTACAGATTCCAAGAGACCCAGTACTTC
TRBD2,TRBJ2-3,TRBV7-9,NA,CASSSGLAGGPGTDTQYF,TGTGCCAGCAGCTCGGGACTAGCGGGGGGGCCGGGGACAGATACGCAGTATTTT
NA,TRBJ2-3,TRBV6-2/TRBV6-3,NA,CASSYGRASSTDTQYF,TGTGCCAGCAGTTACGGTCGGGCCTCTAGCACAGATACGCAGTATTTT
NA,TRBJ2-2,TRBV2,NA,CASTKGRTNTGELFF,TGTGCATCCACGAAGGGTCGGACGAACACCGGGGAGCTGTTTTTT
NA,TRBJ2-1,TRBV5-5,NA,CASSLEGSYSYNEQFF,TGTGCCAGCAGCTTGGAGGGCAGTTACTCCTACAATGAGCAGTTCTTC
TRBD1,TRBJ2-2,TRBV7-8,many,CASSPRDRGPDTGELFF,TGTGCCAGCAGCCCGCGGGACAGGGGCCCCGACACCGGGGAGCTGTTTTTT
TRBD1,TRBJ2-5,TRBV4-2,few,CASRVTGGGTQYF,TGTGCCAGCAGGGTCACAGGGGGAGGGACCCAGTACTTC
NA,TRBJ1-2,TRBV20-1,NA,CSCRAWGPQGQGSATNYGYTF,TGCAGTTGCCGCGCCTGGGGCCCCCAAGGCCAGGGGTCAGCTACTAACTATGGCTACACCTTC
NA,TRBJ2-3,TRBV7-7,NA,CASSPASGADTPYF,TGTGCCAGCAGCCCGGCCTCAGGGGCAGATACGCCGTATTTT
TRBD1,TRBJ2-5,TRBV7-2,many,CASSLRGQGRRETQYF,TGTGCCAGCAGCTTACGCGGACAGGGCAGGAGAGAGACCCAGTACTTC
TRBD1,TRBJ1-3,TRBV6-5,few,CASSYSSRGSGNTIYF,TGTGCCAGCAGTTACTCGAGCAGGGGGTCTGGAAACACCATATATTTT
NA,TRBJ2-2,TRBV29-1,NA,CSVKQGSGELFF,TGCAGCGTGAAACAGGGATCCGGGGAGCTGTTTTTT
NA,TRBJ1-1,TRBV5-1,few,CASSRDLMNTEAFF,TGCGCCAGCAGCAGAGATTTAATGAACACTGAAGCTTTCTTT
TRBD1,TRBJ1-1,TRBV18,NA,CASSRTPGQGYTEAFF,TGTGCCAGCTCACGAACACCGGGACAGGGTTACACTGAAGCTTTCTTT
NA,TRBJ2-6,TRBV7-3,NA,CASSLAGTGVSGANVLTF,TGTGCCAGCAGCCTAGCGGGGACAGGGGTCTCTGGGGCCAACGTCCTGACTTTC
NA,TRBJ1-3,TRBV19,NA,CASSIGNSGNTIYF,TGTGCCAGTAGTATTGGGAACTCTGGAAACACCATATATTTT
NA,TRBJ2-1,TRBV19,NA,CASSGVNEQFF,TGTGCCAGTAGTGGAGTGAACGAGCAGTTCTTC
TRBD2,TRBJ2-1,TRBV7-9,many,CASSGTSGGTYNEQFF,TGTGCCAGCAGCGGGACTAGCGGGGGCACCTACAATGAGCAGTTCTTC
TRBD1,TRBJ1-2,TRBV18,few,CASSPPGTGVTNYGYTF,TGTGCCAGCTCACCACCCGGGACAGGGGTAACTAACTATGGCTACACCTTC
NA,TRBJ1-1,TRBV6-2/TRBV6-3,few,CASSYRLQVTEAFF,TGTGCCAGCAGTTACCGACTACAAGTCACTGAAGCTTTCTTT
NA,TRBJ1-4,TRBV11-3,few,CASSLTAGKNEKLFF,TGTGCCAGCAGCTTAACTGCAGGAAAGAACGAAAAACTGTTTTTT
TRBD2,TRBJ2-2,TRBV6-1,NA,CARISLAGGPGELFF,TGTGCCCGCATATCTCTAGCGGGGGGTCCCGGGGAGCTGTTTTTT
NA,TRBJ2-1,TRBV19,few,CASSIAPFRGFQGEQFF,TGTGCCAGTAGTATAGCCCCTTTTCGTGGGTTCCAGGGTGAGCAGTTCTTC
NA,TRBJ2-5,TRBV7-2,many,CASSSNLKAARETQYF,TGTGCCAGCAGCTCCAATCTTAAGGCAGCCCGAGAGACCCAGTACTTC
TRBD1,TRBJ1-2,TRBV11-2,NA,CASSLDLRQGQSAQYGYTF,TGTGCCAGCAGCTTAGACCTTCGACAGGGACAATCGGCCCAATATGGCTACACCTTC
TRBD1,TRBJ2-3,TRBV5-6,NA,CASSLGTGRRRTDTQYF,TGTGCCAGCAGCTTGGGGACAGGGAGGCGCCGCACAGATACGCAGTATTTT
NA,TRBJ2-1,TRBV6-5,many,CASSYSTAEGRNEQFF,TGTGCCAGCAGTTACTCGACGGCCGAAGGTCGGAATGAGCAGTTCTTC
TRBD2,TRBJ2-7,TRBV29-1,NA,CSALRSGTNYEQYF,TGCAGCGCGCTTCGTAGCGGGACAAACTACGAGCAGTACTTC
NA,TRBJ1-6,TRBV9,NA,CASSPRTLGLDSPLHF,TGTGCCAGCAGCCCGAGGACGCTTGGGTTGGATTCACCCCTCCACTTT
TRBD1,TRBJ1-2,TRBV7-6,few,CASSAGQGDYGYTF,TGTGCCAGCAGCGCGGGACAGGGGGACTATGGCTACACCTTC
NA,TRBJ1-2,TRBV14,NA,CASSPGLSYGYTF,TGTGCCAGCAGCCCGGGACTCTCCTATGGCTACACCTTC
NA,TRBJ1-1,TRBV20-1,NA,CSARVGALNTEAFF,TGCAGTGCTAGAGTGGGGGCATTGAACACTGAAGCTTTCTTT
TRBD1,TRBJ2-7,TRBV12-3/TRBV12-4,NA,CASSPPTGLEQYF,TGTGCCAGCAGTCCACCGACAGGGCTCGAGCAGTACTTC
TRBD2,TRBJ2-1,TRBV7-2,NA,CASRPRIGGGANEQFF,TGTGCCAGCCGCCCCCGTATTGGCGGGGGGGCGAATGAGCAGTTCTTC
TRBD2,TRBJ2-5,TRBV7-9,few,CASSYTSDPYF,TGTGCCAGCAGCTACACTAGCGATCCGTACTTC